This TCR beta chain comes out of a study of T cell responses to AZD1222 COVID-19 vaccine. Repertoires were generated with immunoSEQ multiplex PCR, while TCRdb's copy carries only in-frame clones and drops some. Among some 49,000 clones, around 90% were seen once, and the ten largest hold 1% to 1.3%. Recipients boosted at about 4 weeks or about 12 weeks are pooled. The CDR3 sequence is 16 residues long. The germline V gene has CDR1 LGHNT and CDR2 FRNRAP. The V gene end was trimmed by 3 bases and the J gene end by 3 bases; junction bases not matched to a gene: 5. As for this clone: Its target is not known.

Whole-study findings and limits: The donor cohort was predominantly white British with a female majority, and clonal diversity may have been underestimated. Nearly half of spike-specific TCRs reportedly target variant regions that are unmutated in the B.1.351 and B.1.1.7 variants. No day 14 peak samples; only post-peak repertoires were characterized.

This material consisted of peripheral blood, taken 28 days after the second AZD1222 dose. The chain has TRBV12-5 and TRBJ2-3; 11 nucleotides line up with TRBD2. The sequence derives from an adult who received the AZD1222 COVID-19 vaccine. The CDR3 DNA reads as TGTGCTAGTGGTTTAAGACTAGCGGGATGGACAGATACGCAGTATTTT. It translates to CASGLRLAGWTDTQYF.